The clone carrying this T cell receptor (beta chain) has just a few counts. The antigen remains unidentified. The data stem from a study of blood T cells in healthy people across ages. Study summary: The capture of about one barcoded beta molecule per two T cells was achieved by template switching. Study findings and constraints: TCR beta diversity correlated strongly with naive T cell percentage. Expanded clonotype changes were possibly confounded by unknown donor CMV status. Roughly linear age-related decline in beta diversity appeared, significant by age approximately 40.

Through a sample-barcoded 5' primer and a J-beta primer mix, a second PCR was run for roughly 6 to 12 cycles. MiXCR, run by TCRdb on the 5' RACE reads, gives a single entry per CDR3 protein. The profile shows about 630,000 distinct CDR3 sequences, roughly 21% of them singletons. The V and J ends lost 6 bases and 3 bases, in that order; junction bases with no gene match: 6. This CDR3 is 15 amino acids long. Germline V CDR1 and CDR2: LNHNV, YYDKDF (reference sequence). The source of this sequence is a man aged 70 or older in good health. This rearrangement joins TRBV15 to TRBJ1-4, with 8 bases lining up with TRBD1. The sequencing sample was made of blood. CDR3 loop: CATRPNRGANEKLFF. The CDR3 nucleotides are TGTGCCACCAGGCCTAACAGGGGGGCTAATGAAAAACTGTTTTTT.